These 9 T cell receptor beta chains originate from one sample sequenced in a study of blood T cell repertoires in COVID-19. Profiled with immunoSEQ multiplex PCR; TCRdb holds only in-frame clones, not every one. The data show roughly 150,000 clones, around 79% seen once. Sequencing input: PBMCs or T cells enriched from blood (not recorded which). These receptors all stem from a woman aged 65 to 85 in a cohort exposed to, infected with or recovered from COVID-19 (not recorded which).

This sequence joins TRBV18 and TRBJ1-2, with D maybe TRBD1 (6 bases). Germline V gene sequence: CDR1 KGHSH, CDR2 LQKENI. Trimming pared 3 bases from V and 4 bases from J, leaving 18 bases between. This CDR3 has 16 amino acids. CDR3 sequence (DNA): TGTGCCAGCTCACCTCAGGGGCCAAGCATCAGCTATGGCTACACCTTC. Protein product: CASSPQGPSISYGYTF.

This chain uses TRBV5-1 with TRBJ2-3; D might be TRBD1 (6 bases). V was pared by 7 bases and J by 4 bases, with 16 bases between. The CDR3 contains 14 residues. From germline, CDR1 is SGHRS and CDR2 YFSETQ. DNA of the CDR3: TGCGCCAGCCGCCTCGTCACAGGGTCAGATACGCAGTATTTT. It specifies CASRLVTGSDTQYF.

V usage is TRBV6-5 and J usage is TRBJ2-1; 11 bases match TRBD2. Per the germline V gene, CDR1 is MNHEY and CDR2 is SVGAGI. Germline trimming cut 10 bases from V and 6 bases from J; bases unmatched to any gene: 11. This CDR3 contains 15 residues. The CDR3 loop reads CATTSGTSGSNEQFF. CDR3 in DNA: TGTGCCACTACCTCCGGGACTAGCGGAAGCAATGAGCAGTTCTTC.

This chain joins TRBV5-1 and TRBJ1-3; D may be TRBD1 (5 bases). The germline CDR1 and CDR2 sequences are SGHRS and YFSETQ. The CDR3 totals 19 residues. The V end lost 3 bases, the J end lost 3 bases, and 25 bases lay between the germline ends. In DNA, the CDR3 is TGCGCCAGCAGCTACGGAAGAACTACAGAAGACAGCTTTGGAAACACCATATATTTT. Its protein product is CASSYGRTTEDSFGNTIYF. The full variable domain, completed using reference TRBV5-1 and TRBJ1-3, is KAGVTQTPRYLIKTRGQQVTLSCSPISGHRSVSWYQQTPGQGLQFLFEYFSETQRNKGNFPGRFSGRQFSNSRSEMNVSTLELGDSALYLCASSYGRTTEDSFGNTIYFGEGSWLTVV.

V and J are TRBV18 and TRBJ1-2; tentatively, D is TRBD1 (6 bases). This CDR3 is built from 14 residues. Trimming shortened V by 5 bases and J by 6 bases, and 16 bases separated the two germline ends. Germline V lookup: CDR1 KGHSH, CDR2 LQKENI. In nucleotides, the CDR3 is TGTGCCAGCTCAGACCGCACAGGGCGAGATGGCTACACCTTC. This translates into CASSDRTGRDGYTF.

CDR3 region: CATSRGQGGSPLHF. The CDR3 DNA reads TGTGCCACCAGCAGGGGACAGGGAGGTTCACCCCTCCACTTT. The chain combines TRBV15 with TRBJ1-6, with TRBD1 identical over 9 bases. Germline CDR1 is LNHNV and CDR2 is YYDKDF (reference sequence). The CDR3 is made up of 14 amino acids. Trimming at V came to 3 bases and at J to 9 bases, leaving 3 bases not matched to a gene.

This sequence joins TRBV11-2 and TRBJ2-5, with 10 bases fitting TRBD2. V lost 5 bases and J lost 5; bases outside the gene matches: 8. Germline CDR1 reads SGHAT; CDR2 reads FQNNGV. This CDR3 is built from 15 residues. In nucleotides, the CDR3 is TGTGCCAGCAGCCTGGGACTAGCGAACGAGGAGACCCAGTACTTC. It specifies CASSLGLANEETQYF.

This clone was seen a few times. J is TRBJ2-5 and V is TRBV13; maybe TRBD1 (5 bases). The CDR3 consists of 12 residues. Germline-derived CDR1 and CDR2 are PRHDT and FYEKMQ (reference sequence). V lost 0 bases to trimming and J lost 7 bases, with 6 bases between them. The CDR3 loop reads CASSLGRATQYF. In DNA, the CDR3 is TGTGCCAGCAGCTTAGGCAGGGCGACCCAGTACTTC.

V is TRBV27 and J is TRBJ1-6; D remains unclear. The ends were cut back, 7 bases at V and 0 bases at J, with 16 bases in the middle. The CDR3 sequence is 17 residues long. Looked up from germline, CDR1 is MNHEY and CDR2 is SMNVEV (reference sequence). This chain's CDR3 is CASNQGAGSSYNSPLHF. The DNA of the CDR3 is TGTGCCAGCAACCAAGGTGCGGGGAGCTCCTATAATTCACCCCTCCACTTT.